This T cell receptor beta chain was captured in a study of cytomegalovirus exposure and HLA in healthy donors (dated by TCRdb to about 2017). A note on the overall study: An earlier analysis of 587 of the donors reported approximately 260 Gb of sequence data and around 120 million unique TCR beta sequences obtained from about 179 million T cells. A separate validation cohort of 100 to 150 different subjects was used in addition to the roughly 700-subject first cohort. Rather than using new phenotypic data, the later analysis identified candidate immune exposures from TCR beta sequences and from how often those sequences occurred across donors. Alongside the repertoire data, information on donor age, sex, ethnicity and CMV serostatus was compiled. Every repertoire in the discovery cohort had been generated on one and the same sequencing platform. In an earlier analysis of several hundred of the donors, high-throughput TCR beta sequencing was used to judge whether each TCR beta V gene segment behaved as functional or pseudogenic. A later analysis re-analyzed previously published TCR beta repertoires from 550 to 700 donors and added high-resolution HLA genotyping to study TCR occurrence patterns. High-throughput TCR immunosequencing, statistical association of individual TCRs with disease status, and machine learning were combined to predict cytomegalovirus infection status. The genetic ancestry cluster associated with self-reported Caucasian donors included around 76% of the roughly 390 genotyped donors. A later genetic analysis used genome-wide SNP genotypes for about 65% of the roughly 670 donors, treating that subset as a discovery cohort. The study profiled the T cell repertoires of under 700 subjects by immunosequencing and related them to cytomegalovirus serostatus. Both class I and class II loci were covered by HLA typing, at four-digit resolution. Roughly 300 gigabases of sequencing data and tens of millions of unique TCR sequences made up an early release that covered 640 HLA-typed donors. Among some 410 genotyped donors of the cohort, an average of roughly 230,000 unique TCR beta nucleotide sequences was sequenced per donor, of which approximately 19% were non-productive. The aim of the study was to test whether cataloging public T cell receptors could identify signatures of past pathogen exposure. The number of typed donors differed by locus: roughly 620-630 for A, B, C, DRB1 and DQB1; 522 for DQA1; about 600 for DPA1; and about 450 for DPB1. About 5 DR-DQ haplotypes were handled as single units for association and clustering, since linkage in the cohort was strong. Broader findings and caveats from the paper: The classifier was reported to diagnose cytomegalovirus status with high specificity and sensitivity in both the original cohort and the validation cohort. In vitro tests confirmed that a few of the cytomegalovirus-associated TCR beta chains recognize cytomegalovirus antigens. Presence/absence analyses assumed roughly uniform sequencing depth across donors, an assumption that may not hold. Most TCR sequences were observed very rarely across donors, whereas some public TCRs were present in many individuals. V-gene and J-gene trimming of TCR beta chains was associated with a missense DCLRE1C variant in a later genetic analysis, and the association was replicated in an independent cohort. In a later analysis, TCR association rates were found to vary across HLA loci, with the most associated TCRs seen for DRB1 alleles and the fewest for HLA-C alleles. A later analysis found that HLA-associated TCR beta chains were more clonally expanded and had lower generation probabilities than equally common non-associated chains. A further reported finding was that TCR beta sequences accurately predicted the HLA-A and HLA-B alleles for most subjects in the first cohort. Because HLA typing was missing for some donors at each locus, association tests included only the typed subset. The only immune exposure information available for the cohort was CMV serostatus. Strong co-occurrence of HLA alleles, especially DR and DQ, made assigning TCR associations to individual alleles difficult. Most CMV-associated TCR beta chains appeared to be HLA-restricted in a later analysis, and the HLA associations seemed to be driven largely by CMV exposure. This cohort had only TCR beta chains sequenced, and the lack of alpha or paired-chain data limited which features could be detected. In an earlier analysis of around 600 of the donors, most TCR beta V segments appeared in productive rearrangements about 90% or about 30% of the time, broadly matching IMGT annotations. The earlier analysis of almost 600 of the donors excluded roughly 17 rarely observed V segments, including chromosome 9 orphons, because counts were too low. Linkage disequilibrium might explain the correlated functional status among segregating V segments, but an unknown experimental factor could not be excluded. The authors suggested that the approach could potentially be extended to other disease states and immunological phenotypes. The study gave a list of under 200 TCR beta chains associated with cytomegalovirus. At a false discovery rate of 0.05, a later analysis linked 16,951 TCR beta sequences to specific HLA alleles. A later analysis reported that several top co-occurrence clusters appeared linked to parvovirus B19, influenza, CMV and Epstein-Barr virus. Because the 87-base-pair reads could not distinguish some IMGT-functional V segments, including TRBV6-2 and TRBV6-3, those segments were excluded. According to a later genetic analysis, donors in an Asian-associated ancestry cluster had fewer N-insertions in productive TCRs than the approximately 690-donor mean. A cluster of highly shared sequence variants was judged likely to represent a technical artifact of the sequencing pipeline.

A note on this clone: Its specific antigen is unknown. No base quality values were provided; no much bigger clone lies one nucleotide off.

The cohort was made up of about 670 healthy bone marrow donors. Cohort members were all nominally healthy when sampled, although unrecorded immune exposures were likely present. The donor tested CMV seropositive and was one of the 289 seropositive cohort members. A peripheral blood sample was provided by each donor, and peripheral blood mononuclear cells were used for TCR beta sequencing. Genomic DNA extraction from the blood cell samples was performed with the Qiagen DNeasy Blood Extraction Kit. The receptor library was made with the immunoSEQ multiplex PCR assay. For the multiplex PCR, a mixture combining 60 forward primers for TCR Vbeta segments and 13 reverse primers for TCR Jbeta segments was used. The CDR3 region of rearranged TCR beta genes was amplified from genomic DNA with a multiplex PCR assay. On the Illumina HiSeq System, the amplified TCR beta libraries were sequenced as 87-base-pair reads. On the study's bioinformatics: A later analysis tallied 70 million to 100 million unique TCR beta chains across the 550 to 850 repertoires, and some 12 million of those chains were shared by two or more donors. Raw reads were error-corrected and collapsed into unique sequences by a nearest-neighbor algorithm in which closely related sequences were merged to remove PCR and sequencing errors. CDR3 sequences were aligned to IMGT reference sequences to assign V, D and J gene segments. Each retained sequence needed at least a six-nucleotide match to both a V gene segment and a J gene segment. Rearrangements were called productive when the CDR3 lacked stop codons and stayed in frame with V and J; all others were non-productive. Following IMGT convention, CDR3 was defined as the stretch from the second conserved V-encoded cysteine to the conserved J-encoded phenylalanine. In an earlier analysis of some 550 of the donors, sequences lacking an unambiguous match to a single V gene segment were excluded. In an earlier analysis of 500 to 750 of the donors, V segments were called functional above 56.7% productive rearrangements and were called segregating when the between-donor standard deviation exceeded 5%. To diagnose cytomegalovirus status from the catalog of TCR beta chain sequences, a statistical classification framework was built. In a later analysis, V and J genes were assigned by comparing TCR nucleotide sequences against IMGT/GENE-DB human TR gene sequences. A later analysis assigned CDR3 sequences and most-parsimonious VDJ recombination scenarios with the TCRdist pipeline. In a later analysis, each TCR beta chain was defined by its CDR3 amino acid sequence together with its V-gene family, and reads without a unique V-gene family were excluded. A later analysis removed several hundred highly shared, low-generation-probability nucleotide sequences to deal with suspected cross-contamination and a sequencing artifact. For each public chain, a later analysis derived a clonal expansion index from normalized ranks of inferred template counts within each repertoire. A later analysis computed generation probabilities with a VDJ recombination model fitted to out-of-frame rearrangements, and checked the results against IGoR. Hypergeometric tests were used in a later analysis to score TCR-TCR, TCR-HLA and TCR-CMV co-occurrence, with a repertoire-size bias correction applied to the TCR pairs. To estimate false discovery rates, a later analysis permuted the HLA or CMV assignments 20 times. In a later analysis, co-occurring TCRs were grouped using DBSCAN, and TCRdist sequence similarity was added for clustering within HLA-allele-positive subsets. Co-occurrence clustering excluded repertoires with fewer than 30,000 or more than 120,000 public chains, plus five with anomalous nucleotide sharing. The table comes from immuneACCESS by way of TCRdb, which keeps in-frame sequences with V and J called. Part of the clones is missing from these tables; in studies checked, under half for an unresolved V gene and the rest for unknown reasons. V and J calls and clone size are as listed in that table; D and trimming were resolved from the DNA. The sample table holds approximately 160,000 clones, of which around 79% were seen once. 5% to 6.5% of the sample is in the top ten clones.

There are 16 amino acids in the CDR3, from cysteine to phenylalanine inclusive. The CDR3 DNA has 48 bases and is translated from base 1. The trim is 2 bases for V and 0 bases for J, with a gap of 11 bases between the germline ends. Taken from the germline V gene, the CDR1 and CDR2 loops are SNHLY and FYNNEI. Recombination linked TRBV2 to TRBJ2-1, and the D gene may be TRBD2, 5 bases matching. The source of this sequence is a young man in good health and CMV-seropositive. Sequenced: PBMCs. The bases read TGTGCCAGCAGTGAACGGAGGATGAGCTCCTACAATGAGCAGTTCTTC. Translated, it gives CASSERRMSSYNEQFF.